These 5 T cell receptor beta chains came from one sample sequenced in a study of blood T cells in healthy people across ages. Combining a sample-barcoded 5' primer with a J-beta primer mix, a second PCR ran for about 6 to 11 cycles. MiXCR was run by TCRdb on the 5' RACE reads, yielding one entry per CDR3 protein. The sample has some 780,000 distinct CDR3 sequences; 56% are singletons. Sequencing was carried out using blood. Source of these receptors: a man aged 40-49 years in good health.

Only a few counts were recorded for this clonotype. The chain links TRBV4-1 to TRBJ2-4; 8 bases match TRBD2. The J call may be mistaken, given a closer DNA end match to TRBJ2-7. The CDR3 runs 16 residues. Germline CDR1 MGHRA, CDR2 YSYEKL. Here the CDR3 DNA reads TGCGCCAGCAGCCAAGATAGCGGGACGGTGAGATACGAGCAGTACTTC. Translating gives CASSQDSGTVRYEQYF.

This clonotype was detected a few times. This chain joins TRBV5-8 and TRBJ2-6, with TRBD1 as a possible D gene (5 bases). The V end was cut by 2 bases, the J end by 0 bases, with 12 bases between. Germline assignment: CDR1 SGHTS and CDR2 YDEGEE. The CDR3 consists of 17 residues. CDR3 nucleotides: TGTGCCAGCAGCTTCATCCCAGGGCGCTCTGGGGCCAACGTCCTGACTTTC. It codes for CASSFIPGRSGANVLTF.

V and J are TRBV12-3 or TRBV12-4 and TRBJ2-7, with D perhaps matching TRBD2 (5 bases). The CDR3 runs 13 residues. V was shortened by 3 bases and J by 2 bases, with 8 bases between the two germline ends. The CDR3 region is CASSFRGPYEQYF. CDR3 nucleotide sequence: TGTGCCAGCAGTTTCCGGGGTCCCTACGAGCAGTACTTC.

This chain joins TRBV5-1 and TRBJ2-4; D gene ambiguous. The DNA end is more similar to TRBJ2-5, so the J call may be wrong. The germline V gene has CDR1 SGHRS and CDR2 YFSETQ. The CDR3 totals 14 residues. Written as DNA, the CDR3 is TGCGCCAGCAGCATCCAGCTGGGGCAAGAGACCCAGTACTTC. Its protein is CASSIQLGQETQYF.

V is TRBV28 and J is TRBJ2-4, with 8 positions matching TRBD1. Per the germline V gene, CDR1 is MDHEN and CDR2 is SYDVKM. V was pared by 6 bases and J by 0 bases, with 4 bases of the junction left unmatched. The CDR3 covers 15 residues. The CDR3 loop reads CASRDRDLAKNIQYF. The DNA for the CDR3 is TGTGCCAGCAGGGACAGGGACCTAGCCAAAAACATTCAGTACTTC.